Listed below are T cell receptor beta chains from one sample, sequenced in a study of memory CD4+ T cells and cytomegalovirus serostatus. Profiled with immunoSEQ multiplex PCR; TCRdb holds only in-frame clones, not every one. The top ten clones hold about 0.9% of a sample with roughly 64,000 clones, 60% to 80% of them seen once. Material for sequencing was memory CD4+ T cells from blood. The origin of the receptors is an adult in good health and CMV-seronegative. Each CDR3 is given with its conserved first and last residue. D genes are given only for firm matches. Clone size is given for some rows only: seen once, a few or many times, or a class if the clone is expanded.

V: TRBV10-3; size: -; J: TRBJ1-5; D: -; CDR3: CAISGQKDQPQHF; DNA: TGTGCCATCAGTGGGCAGAAGGACCAGCCCCAGCATTTT
V: TRBV4-1; size: -; J: TRBJ2-7; D: -; CDR3: CASSQDPAGAYEQYF; DNA: TGCGCCAGCAGCCAAGATCCCGCAGGGGCCTACGAGCAGTACTTC
V: TRBV6-9; size: -; J: TRBJ1-5; D: TRBD1; CDR3: CASRPPGGWKQPQHF; DNA: TGTGCCAGCAGACCTCCAGGGGGCTGGAAACAGCCCCAGCATTTT
V: TRBV28; size: -; J: TRBJ1-1; D: -; CDR3: CASSRLMNTEAFF; DNA: TGTGCCAGCAGTAGGCTCATGAACACTGAAGCTTTCTTT
V: TRBV14; size: once; J: TRBJ2-1; D: -; CDR3: CASSRFINNEQFF; DNA: TGTGCCAGCAGCCGATTTATTAACAATGAGCAGTTCTTC
V: TRBV9; size: few; J: TRBJ1-1; D: -; CDR3: CASSAPGTNTEAFF; DNA: TGTGCCAGCAGCGCCCCTGGAACGAACACTGAAGCTTTCTTT
V: TRBV7-2; size: few; J: TRBJ1-2; D: TRBD1; CDR3: CASSLVSTGGDQGYGYTF; DNA: TGTGCCAGCAGCTTAGTAAGCACAGGGGGCGACCAGGGCTATGGCTACACCTTC
V: TRBV28; size: -; J: TRBJ1-2; D: TRBD1; CDR3: CASSLADREGDYTF; DNA: TGTGCCAGCAGTTTAGCGGACAGGGAGGGCGACTACACCTTC
V: TRBV5-1; size: -; J: TRBJ2-2; D: -; CDR3: CASSRDLNTGELFF; DNA: TGCGCCAGTTCCCGGGACCTAAACACCGGGGAGCTGTTTTTT
V: TRBV28; size: few; J: TRBJ1-5; D: -; CDR3: CASTPWGVGNQPQHF; DNA: TGTGCCAGCACCCCCTGGGGGGTTGGCAATCAGCCCCAGCATTTT
V: TRBV19; size: -; J: TRBJ1-5; D: -; CDR3: CASTGYSNQPQHF; DNA: TGTGCCAGTACAGGGTATAGCAATCAGCCCCAGCATTTT
V: TRBV2; size: -; J: TRBJ2-2; D: TRBD1; CDR3: CASSRFAGGAGELFF; DNA: TGTGCCAGCAGCCGTTTCGCAGGGGGTGCCGGGGAGCTGTTTTTT
V: TRBV30; size: -; J: TRBJ1-5; D: -; CDR3: CAWRGDTNQPQHF; DNA: TGTGCCTGGAGGGGGGACACCAATCAGCCCCAGCATTTT
V: TRBV7-8; size: -; J: TRBJ1-4; D: TRBD1; CDR3: CASSPRDSNEKLFF; DNA: TGTGCCAGCAGCCCCCGGGACAGTAATGAAAAACTGTTTTTT
V: TRBV4-2; size: -; J: TRBJ2-7; D: -; CDR3: CASSPEQGQNGKGEQYF; DNA: TGTGCCAGCAGCCCAGAGCAAGGACAGAACGGGAAAGGCGAGCAGTACTTC
V: TRBV27; size: few; J: TRBJ2-5; D: -; CDR3: CASSPRLVGGQETQYF; DNA: TGTGCCAGCAGTCCCAGACTAGTTGGGGGCCAAGAGACCCAGTACTTC
V: TRBV5-1; size: -; J: TRBJ2-2; D: TRBD2; CDR3: CASSPTSGMNTGELFF; DNA: TGCGCCAGCAGCCCGACTAGCGGGATGAACACCGGGGAGCTGTTTTTT
V: TRBV2; size: -; J: TRBJ2-7; D: -; CDR3: CASSAPPQGFYEQYF; DNA: TGTGCCAGCAGTGCGCCCCCTCAGGGGTTCTACGAGCAGTACTTC
V: TRBV6-1; size: -; J: TRBJ2-4; D: -; CDR3: CASSLNRRDIQYF; DNA: TGTGCCAGCAGCCTAAATCGACGAGACATTCAGTACTTC
V: TRBV11-2; size: -; J: TRBJ2-7; D: TRBD2; CDR3: CASSLPPGGGLGEQYF; DNA: TGTGCCAGCAGCTTACCTCCCGGGGGGGGGCTCGGCGAGCAGTACTTC